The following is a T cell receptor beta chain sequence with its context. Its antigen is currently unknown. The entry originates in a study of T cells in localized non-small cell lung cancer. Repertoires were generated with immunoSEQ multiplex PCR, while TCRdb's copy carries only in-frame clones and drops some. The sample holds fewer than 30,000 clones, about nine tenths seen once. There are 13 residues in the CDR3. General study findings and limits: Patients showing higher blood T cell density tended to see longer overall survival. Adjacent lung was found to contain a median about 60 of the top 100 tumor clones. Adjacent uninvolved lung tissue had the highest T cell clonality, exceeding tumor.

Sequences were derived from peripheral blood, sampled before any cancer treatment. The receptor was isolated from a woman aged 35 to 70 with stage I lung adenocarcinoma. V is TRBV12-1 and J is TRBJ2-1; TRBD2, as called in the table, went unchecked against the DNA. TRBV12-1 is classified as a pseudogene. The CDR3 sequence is CARRTRTYNEQFF. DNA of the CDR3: TGTGCCAGAAGGACTAGAACTTACAATGAGCAGTTCTTC.